The clone carrying this TCR beta chain has only a few counts. Its antigen is undetermined. V shed 4 bases and J shed 3 bases, with 11 bases lying between them. The germline V gene has CDR1 SGHNT and CDR2 YYREEE (reference sequence). The CDR3 covers 13 residues. TCRdb keeps only in-frame clones here, not all; method: immunoSEQ multiplex PCR. The sample carries tens of thousands of clones, roughly 95% recorded once. The data derive from a study of cytomegalovirus exposure and HLA in healthy donors. The study, taken as a whole, reports: The dataset shows that most TCR sequences were rare, while some public TCRs occurred in many donors. Some TCR beta chains (about 180 of them) were listed as cytomegalovirus-associated. It was confirmed in vitro that a few of the CMV-associated chains were specific for CMV antigens.

This TCR came from a man aged 18-30 years in good health and CMV-seronegative. This chain uses TRBV5-4 with TRBJ2-7; D might be TRBD1 (5 bases). Sequenced: PBMCs. CDR3 DNA sequence: TGTGCCAGCAGCACTATGGGGCTCTACGAGCAGTACTTC. Translating gives CASSTMGLYEQYF.